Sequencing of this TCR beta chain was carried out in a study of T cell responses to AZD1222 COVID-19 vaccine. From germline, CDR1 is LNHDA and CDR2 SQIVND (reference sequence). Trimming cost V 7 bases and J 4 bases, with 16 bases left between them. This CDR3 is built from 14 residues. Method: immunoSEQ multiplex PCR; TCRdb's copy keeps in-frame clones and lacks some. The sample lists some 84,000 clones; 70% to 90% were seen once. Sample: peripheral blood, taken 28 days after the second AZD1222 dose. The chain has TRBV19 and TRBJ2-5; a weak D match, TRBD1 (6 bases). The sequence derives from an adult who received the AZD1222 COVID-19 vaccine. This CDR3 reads CASNGGWPLETQYF. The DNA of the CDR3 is TGTGCCAGTAATGGGGGCTGGCCTCTAGAGACCCAGTACTTC.